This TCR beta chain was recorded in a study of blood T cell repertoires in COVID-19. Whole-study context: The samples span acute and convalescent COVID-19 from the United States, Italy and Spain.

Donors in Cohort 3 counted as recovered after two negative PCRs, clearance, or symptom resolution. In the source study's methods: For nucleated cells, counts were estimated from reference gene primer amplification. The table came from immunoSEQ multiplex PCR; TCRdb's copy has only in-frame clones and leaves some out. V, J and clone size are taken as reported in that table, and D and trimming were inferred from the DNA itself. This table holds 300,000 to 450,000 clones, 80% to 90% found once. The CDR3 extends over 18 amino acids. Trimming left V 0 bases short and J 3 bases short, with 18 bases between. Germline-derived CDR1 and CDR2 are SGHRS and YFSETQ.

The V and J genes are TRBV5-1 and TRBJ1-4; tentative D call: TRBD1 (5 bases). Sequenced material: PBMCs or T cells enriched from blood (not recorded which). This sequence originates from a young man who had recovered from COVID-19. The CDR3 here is CASSLEGRGVSANEKLFF. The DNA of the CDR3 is TGCGCCAGCAGCTTGGAAGGCCGGGGGGTATCAGCTAATGAAAAACTGTTTTTT.